This T cell receptor (beta chain) was identified in a study of early T cells in non-severe SARS-CoV-2 infection. TCRdb called the 5' RACE reads again in MiXCR, with one record for every CDR3 protein. The repertoire holds some 53,000 distinct CDR3 sequences, with around 8% as singletons. The source of this sequence is an adult who was a healthcare worker with PCR-confirmed SARS-CoV-2 infection or an uninfected control (not recorded which). The sequencing input was whole blood.

CDR3 coding DNA: TGTGCCAGCACCCTCTTCGGCGGGGGCACTGAAGCTTTCTTT. It translates to CASTLFGGGTEAFF. The chain couples TRBV5-6 to TRBJ1-1; weak D call: TRBD1 (5 bases). The germline gives CDR1 SGHDT, CDR2 YYEEEE. The ends were cut back, 6 bases at V and 4 bases at J, with 16 bases in the middle. This CDR3 is built from 14 residues.